This passage covers 10 T cell receptor beta chains from one sample sequenced in a study of spatial heterogeneity in lung cancer (dated by TCRdb to between 2018 and 2021). Library construction relied on 5' RACE. TCRdb lists the instrument as NextSeq 500. TCRdb trimmed public reads at Q25 via fastp, called clones via MiXCR and kept in-frame beta chains. Under each unique CDR3 protein, matching rows form one entry showing the most common genes and DNA. In this sample's table one finds 70 to 80 distinct CDR3 sequences. Which antigens these TCRs recognize remains unknown. Broad study findings and their caveats: The tumor nonsynonymous mutation count correlated with the number of expanded intratumoral alpha and beta TCRs.

The meaning of the sample's time point label: sample taken at primary tumor resection. Here the sequenced sample was lung tumor tissue, taken at surgery. The receptor source for this set is a male donor with early-stage non-small cell lung cancer.

By sample share, this clonotype is hyperexpanded. As an off-target read in a library built for alpha chains, this beta chain has a frequency of little significance. The V call is TRBV20-1, the J call TRBJ2-2; perhaps TRBD1 as D (5 bases). The CDR3 has 13 amino acids. Germline-derived CDR1 and CDR2 are DFQATT and SNEGSKA (reference sequence). The germline V and J ends were trimmed by 6 bases and 1 base, with 9 bases remaining between them. The CDR3, as DNA: TGCAGTGCCCACGGACAGAACACCGGGGAGCTGTTTTTT. It codes for CSAHGQNTGELFF.

This clonotype is hyperexpanded (1% or more) within its sample. The library was built for alpha chains, so this beta chain is an off-target read and its size means little. The chain carries TRBV12-3 or TRBV12-4 and TRBJ1-2; no definite D call. With 3 bases removed from V and 8 bases from J, the gap between germline ends came to 19 bases. The CDR3 totals 15 residues. CDR3 sequence: CASSFGPRSPGGYTF. The CDR3 DNA reads as TGTGCCAGCAGTTTTGGTCCGAGATCCCCGGGGGGCTACACCTTC.

Points on this clonotype: In a library made to pick up alpha chains, this beta chain is a stray read with a size that means little. V usage is TRBV20-1 and J usage is TRBJ2-5; D is possibly TRBD2 (7 bases). Germline V gene data show CDR1 as DFQATT and CDR2 as SNEGSKA (reference sequence). This CDR3 contains 12 residues. V lost 7 bases and J lost 10, with 19 bases in between. The chain's CDR3 is CSGNLPGEGQYF. CDR3 nucleotide sequence: TGCAGTGGTAATCTTCCAGGGGAGGGCCAGTACTTC.

With respect to this clonotype: This beta chain is an off-target read within a library intended for alpha chains, so its frequency means little. The chain recombines TRBV30 with TRBJ1-2, with no clear D. The length of the CDR3 is 13 residues. V lost 0 bases, J lost 7 bases, and 12 bases lay in between. Germline CDR1 GTSNPN, CDR2 SVGIG (reference sequence). The CDR3 spells CAWSVLGMGGYTF. The CDR3 DNA reads as TGTGCCTGGAGTGTACTGGGGATGGGTGGCTACACCTTC. Full variable domain (missing parts from reference TRBV30 and TRBJ1-2): SQTIHQWPATLVQPVGSPLSLECTVEGTSNPNLYWYRQAAGRGLQLLFYSVGIGQISSEVPQNLSASRPQDRQFILSSKKLLLSDSGFYLCAWSVLGMGGYTFGSGTRLTVV.

This clonotype is hyperexpanded in the sample. Found in a library prepared for alpha chains, this beta chain is an off-target read, and its abundance has little meaning. This sequence joins TRBV20-1 and TRBJ2-1; no definite D call. Per germline, CDR1 DFQATT and CDR2 SNEGSKA (reference sequence). The CDR3 spans 11 residues. The V end lost 6 bases, the J end lost 7 bases, and 10 bases lay between the germline ends. The CDR3 region is CSAKVVNEQFF. The CDR3 DNA reads TGCAGTGCAAAGGTAGTGAATGAGCAGTTCTTC.

On this clonotype itself: With the library built for alpha chains, this beta chain is off target and its frequency is not meaningful. The chain is built from TRBV13 and TRBJ2-1, with TRBD1 identical over 8 bases. CDR1 and CDR2 from the germline V gene are PRHDT and FYEKMQ (reference sequence). The CDR3 spans 15 residues. V was pared by 1 base and J by 7 bases, with 6 bases of the junction left unmatched. CDR3 sequence reads: CASSLEGQVPNEQFF. CDR3 DNA: TGTGCCAGCAGCTTAGAGGGACAGGTCCCTAATGAGCAGTTCTTC.

By frequency in the sample, this clonotype is hyperexpanded. The size of this beta chain means little, since it is a stray read in a library made for alpha chains. The J gene is TRBJ2-3, the V gene TRBV20-1; 9 nucleotides line up with TRBD1. The CDR3 sequence is 17 residues long. Germline CDR1 DFQATT, CDR2 SNEGSKA (reference sequence). The J segment lost 3 bases and the V segment lost 0 bases, leaving 10 bases of the junction unmatched. DNA of the CDR3: TGCAGTGCTAGAGAGTCCAGGGACAGGGTTGTAACAGATACGCAGTATTTT. It is translated as CSARESRDRVVTDTQYF.

A single count supports this clonotype. With the library built for alpha chains, this beta chain is off target and its frequency is not meaningful. The rearrangement joins TRBV6-2 or TRBV6-3 to TRBJ2-1; TRBD2 is a possible D gene (5 bases). With 5 bases removed from V and 9 bases from J, the gap between germline ends came to 11 bases. Per germline, CDR1 MNHEY and CDR2 SVGEGT. The CDR3 extends over 12 amino acids. The CDR3 coding sequence is TGTGCCAGCAGTCCCCTAGCAGGTGAGCAGTTCTTC. This gives the protein CASSPLAGEQFF.

This clonotype counts as hyperexpanded. With the library built for alpha chains, this beta chain is off target and its frequency is not meaningful. The chain combines TRBV5-1 with TRBJ1-1, with no clear D. The CDR3 consists of 13 residues. Trimming left V 3 bases short and J 4 bases short, with 10 bases between. Germline CDR1 is SGHRS and CDR2 is YFSETQ. CDR3 nucleotides: TGCGCCAGCAGCTCCCTGGTAGGCACTGAAGCTTTCTTT. Encoded protein: CASSSLVGTEAFF. Full variable domain (outside the CDR3, taken from reference TRBV5-1 and TRBJ1-1): KAGVTQTPRYLIKTRGQQVTLSCSPISGHRSVSWYQQTPGQGLQFLFEYFSETQRNKGNFPGRFSGRQFSNSRSEMNVSTLELGDSALYLCASSSLVGTEAFFGQGTRLTVV.

This clonotype rates as hyperexpanded. This beta chain is an off-target read within a library intended for alpha chains, so its frequency means little. The chain combines TRBV6-5 with TRBJ2-7; TRBD1 is a possible D gene (5 bases). The length of the CDR3 is 13 residues. Trimming took off 0 bases at V and 6 bases at J, with 9 bases between the two ends. Germline CDR1 is MNHEY and CDR2 is SVGAGI. CDR3 in DNA: TGTGCCAGCAGTTACTCGAAGGGGTCCGAGCAGTACTTC. This translates into CASSYSKGSEQYF.